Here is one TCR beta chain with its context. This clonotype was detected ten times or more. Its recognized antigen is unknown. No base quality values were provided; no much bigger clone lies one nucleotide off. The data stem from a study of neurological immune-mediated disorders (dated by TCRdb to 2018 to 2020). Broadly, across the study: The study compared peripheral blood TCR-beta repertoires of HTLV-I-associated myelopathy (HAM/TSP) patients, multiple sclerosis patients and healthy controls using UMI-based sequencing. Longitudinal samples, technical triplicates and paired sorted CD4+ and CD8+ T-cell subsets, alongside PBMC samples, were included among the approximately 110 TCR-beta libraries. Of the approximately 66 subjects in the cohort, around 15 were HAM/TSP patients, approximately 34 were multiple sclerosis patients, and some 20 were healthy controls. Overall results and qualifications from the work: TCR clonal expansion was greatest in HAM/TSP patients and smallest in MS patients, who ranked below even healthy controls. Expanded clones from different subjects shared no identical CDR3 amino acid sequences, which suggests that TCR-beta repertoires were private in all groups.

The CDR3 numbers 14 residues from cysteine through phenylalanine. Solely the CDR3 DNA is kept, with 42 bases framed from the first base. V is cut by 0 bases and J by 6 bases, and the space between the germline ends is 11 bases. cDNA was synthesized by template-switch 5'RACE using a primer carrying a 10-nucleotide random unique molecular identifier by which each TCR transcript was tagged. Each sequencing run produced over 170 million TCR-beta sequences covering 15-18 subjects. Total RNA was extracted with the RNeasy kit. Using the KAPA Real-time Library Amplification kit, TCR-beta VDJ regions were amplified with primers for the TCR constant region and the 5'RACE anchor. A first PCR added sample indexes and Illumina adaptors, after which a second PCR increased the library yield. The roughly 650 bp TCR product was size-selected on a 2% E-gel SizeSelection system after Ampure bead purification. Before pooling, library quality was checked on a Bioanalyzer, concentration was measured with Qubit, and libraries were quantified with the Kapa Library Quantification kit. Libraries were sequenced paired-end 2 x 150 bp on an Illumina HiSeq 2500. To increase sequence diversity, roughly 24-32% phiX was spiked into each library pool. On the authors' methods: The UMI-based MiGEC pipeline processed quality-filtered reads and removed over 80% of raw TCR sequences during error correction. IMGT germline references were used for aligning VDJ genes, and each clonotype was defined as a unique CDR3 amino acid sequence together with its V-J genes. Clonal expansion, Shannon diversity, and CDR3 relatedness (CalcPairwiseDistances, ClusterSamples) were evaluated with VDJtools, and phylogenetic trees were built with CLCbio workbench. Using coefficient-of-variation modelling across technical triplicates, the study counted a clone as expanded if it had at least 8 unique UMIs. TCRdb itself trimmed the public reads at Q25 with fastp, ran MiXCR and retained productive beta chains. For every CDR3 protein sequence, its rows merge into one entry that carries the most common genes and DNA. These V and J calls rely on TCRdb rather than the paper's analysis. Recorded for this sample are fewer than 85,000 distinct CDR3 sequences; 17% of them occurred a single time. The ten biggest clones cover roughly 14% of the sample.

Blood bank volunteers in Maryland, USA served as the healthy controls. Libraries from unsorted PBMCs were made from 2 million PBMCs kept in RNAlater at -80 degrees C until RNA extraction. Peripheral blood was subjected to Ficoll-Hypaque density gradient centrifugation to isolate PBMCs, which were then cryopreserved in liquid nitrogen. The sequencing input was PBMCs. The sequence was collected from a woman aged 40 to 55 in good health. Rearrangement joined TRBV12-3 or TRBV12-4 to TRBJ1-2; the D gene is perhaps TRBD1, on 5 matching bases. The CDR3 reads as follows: CASSLARGEHGYTF. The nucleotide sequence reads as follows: TGTGCCAGCAGTTTAGCGCGGGGGGAACATGGCTACACCTTC.